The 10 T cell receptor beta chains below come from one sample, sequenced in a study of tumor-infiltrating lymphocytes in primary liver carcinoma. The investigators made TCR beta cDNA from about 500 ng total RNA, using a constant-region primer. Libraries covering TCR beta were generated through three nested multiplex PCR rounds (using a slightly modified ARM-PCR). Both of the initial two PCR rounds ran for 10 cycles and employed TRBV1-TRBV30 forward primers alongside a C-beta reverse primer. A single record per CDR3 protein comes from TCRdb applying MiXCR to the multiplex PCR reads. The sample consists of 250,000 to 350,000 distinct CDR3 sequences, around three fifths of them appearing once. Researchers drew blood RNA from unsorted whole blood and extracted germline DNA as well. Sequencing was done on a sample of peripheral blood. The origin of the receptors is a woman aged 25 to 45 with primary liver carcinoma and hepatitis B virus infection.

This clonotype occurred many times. CDR3 DNA: TGTGCCAGCAGCTTAGACGGGAGTTACCACGAGCAGTACTTC. It yields the protein CASSLDGSYHEQYF. V gene TRBV11-2 combines with J gene TRBJ2-7; a weak D match, TRBD2 (6 bases). CDR1 and CDR2 (germline): SGHAT, FQNNGV. Trimming shortened V by 0 bases and J by 5 bases, and 11 bases separated the two germline ends. This CDR3 region has 14 residues. The full variable domain, with the rest looked up from reference TRBV11-2 and TRBJ2-7, is EAGVAQSPRYKIIEKRQSVAFWCNPISGHATLYWYQQILGQGPKLLIQFQNNGVVDDSQLPKDRFSAERLKGVDSTLKIQPAKLEDSAVYLCASSLDGSYHEQYFGPGTRLTVT.

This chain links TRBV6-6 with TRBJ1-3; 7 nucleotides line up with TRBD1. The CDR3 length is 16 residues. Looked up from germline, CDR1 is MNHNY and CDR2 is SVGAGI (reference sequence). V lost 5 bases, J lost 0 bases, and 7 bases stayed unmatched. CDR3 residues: CASSEQGPSSGNTIYF. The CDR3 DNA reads TGTGCCAGCAGTGAACAGGGGCCCAGCTCTGGAAACACCATATATTTT.

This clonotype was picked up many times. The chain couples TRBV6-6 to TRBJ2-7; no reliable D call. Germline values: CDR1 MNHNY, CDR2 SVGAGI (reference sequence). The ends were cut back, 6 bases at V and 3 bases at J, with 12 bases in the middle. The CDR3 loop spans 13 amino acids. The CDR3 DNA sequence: TGTGCCAGCAGCGGCTCCTACCTCTACGAGCAGTACTTC. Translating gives CASSGSYLYEQYF.

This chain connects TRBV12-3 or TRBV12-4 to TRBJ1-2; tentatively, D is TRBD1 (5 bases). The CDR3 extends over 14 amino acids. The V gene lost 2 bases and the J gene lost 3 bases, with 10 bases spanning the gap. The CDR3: CASSLRGVDYGYTF. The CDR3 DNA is TGTGCCAGCAGTTTAAGGGGCGTCGACTATGGCTACACCTTC.

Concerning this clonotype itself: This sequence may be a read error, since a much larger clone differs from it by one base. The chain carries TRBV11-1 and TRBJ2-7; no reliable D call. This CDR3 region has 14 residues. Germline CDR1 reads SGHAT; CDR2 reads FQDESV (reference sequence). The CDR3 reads CASSAHGSTYGQYF. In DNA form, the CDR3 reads TGTGCCAGCAGCGCACATGGTTCTACCTACGGGCAGTACTTC.

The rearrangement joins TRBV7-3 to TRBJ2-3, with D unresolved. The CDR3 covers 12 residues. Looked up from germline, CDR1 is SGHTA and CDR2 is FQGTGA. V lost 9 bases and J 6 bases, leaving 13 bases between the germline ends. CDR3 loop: CARKVRSDTQYF. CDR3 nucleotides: TGTGCCAGGAAAGTACGATCTGATACGCAGTATTTT.

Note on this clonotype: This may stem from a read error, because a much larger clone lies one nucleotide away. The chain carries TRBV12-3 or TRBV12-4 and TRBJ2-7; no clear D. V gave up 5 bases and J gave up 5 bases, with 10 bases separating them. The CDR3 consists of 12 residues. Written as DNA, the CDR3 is TGTGCCAGCAGTCGGAGTGCCCACGAGCAGTACTTC. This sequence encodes CASSRSAHEQYF.

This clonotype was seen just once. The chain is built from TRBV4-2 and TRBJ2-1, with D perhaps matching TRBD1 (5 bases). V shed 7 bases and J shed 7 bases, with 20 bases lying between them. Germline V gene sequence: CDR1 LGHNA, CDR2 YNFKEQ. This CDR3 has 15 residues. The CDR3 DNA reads TGTGCCAGCAACCACCAGGGCCTTAATGCAAATGAGCAGTTCTTC. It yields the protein CASNHQGLNANEQFF.

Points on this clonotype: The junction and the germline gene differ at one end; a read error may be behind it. The CDR3, as DNA: TGTGCCAACAGTTCAACAGGGAAAAGCTACACCTTC. Translation: CANSSTGKSYTF. V and J are TRBV28 and TRBJ1-2, with a weak D call TRBD1 (6 bases). The germline CDR1 and CDR2 sequences are MDHEN and SYDVKM. There are 12 residues in the CDR3.

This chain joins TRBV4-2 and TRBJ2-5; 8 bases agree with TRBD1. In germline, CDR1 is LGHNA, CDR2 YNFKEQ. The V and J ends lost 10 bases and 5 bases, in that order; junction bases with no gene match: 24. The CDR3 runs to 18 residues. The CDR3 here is CAISPEGTGAASGETQYF. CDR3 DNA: TGTGCCATCAGTCCGGAGGGGACAGGAGCCGCTTCGGGGGAGACCCAGTACTTC.